This T cell receptor (beta chain) is drawn from a study of beta chain features in type 1 diabetes. Study-wide points: Shortening of TCRB CDR3s, moderate but significant, appeared in all four CD4+ subsets of Type 1 diabetes patients.

This clone was seen only a few times. As yet, its antigen is unknown. The same CDR3 also results from other DNA sequences found in this sample. Germline V lookup: CDR1 SGHRS, CDR2 YFSETQ. Trimming stripped 4 bases from V and 3 bases from J, with 15 bases between. The CDR3 contains 15 residues. Expressed TCRB transcripts were sequenced because the isolated RNA had all been reverse transcribed beforehand. Clones were sequenced by immunoSEQ multiplex PCR, and TCRdb holds only the in-frame ones, with some missing. The data contain approximately 170,000 clones, roughly 8% of them singletons. The origin of this receptor is a man aged 18 to 30 with type 1 diabetes. Sequencing used central memory CD4+ T cells from blood. The V call is TRBV5-1, the J call TRBJ2-3; tentative D call: TRBD1 (6 bases). The chain's CDR3 is CASSLTGLTTDTQYF. The CDR3 nucleotides are TGCGCCAGCAGCCTGACAGGATTGACGACAGATACGCAGTATTTT.